Here is one T cell receptor (beta chain) with its context. This entry is derived from a study of T cells in Graves' hyperthyroidism and ophthalmopathy. Researchers amplified the TCR beta CDR3 regions from RNA transcripts. TCR CDR3 regions were first amplified by RT-PCR with HTBI primers. MiXCR was run by TCRdb on the multiplex PCR reads, yielding one entry per CDR3 protein. The data hold about 250,000 distinct CDR3 sequences, with approximately 23% observed a single time. Germline V gene lookup returns CDR1 LNHNV and CDR2 YYDKDF (reference sequence). CDR3 size: 17 residues. J lost 0 bases, V lost 1 base, and 6 bases had no gene match.

V gene TRBV15 combines with J gene TRBJ2-7; 10 bases fit TRBD2. The sequenced material came from blood. This sequence was found in a woman in her thirties or forties with Graves' ophthalmopathy. CDR3 nucleotide sequence: TGTGCCACCAGCAGAGGTCCCGCTAGCGGGAGCTCCTACGAGCAGTACTTC. Translating it yields CATSRGPASGSSYEQYF.